The 26 T cell receptor beta chains below were found in one sample sequenced in a study of blood T cell repertoires in COVID-19. Profiling relied on immunoSEQ multiplex PCR, and the TCRdb table lists in-frame clones only, not all of them. In the table there are 300,000 to 400,000 clones, around 90% of which are singletons. Sequencing was performed on peripheral blood. The receptors originated from a young man with COVID-19, enrolled during active disease.

V usage is TRBV14 and J usage is TRBJ2-1; 9 nucleotides match TRBD2. CDR1 and CDR2 from the germline V gene are SGHDN and FVKESK. V gave up 2 bases and J gave up 8 bases; unmatched junction bases: 22. CDR3 size: 20 residues. CDR3 region: CASSQNFFRVAGGHGDEQFF. CDR3 coding DNA: TGTGCCAGCAGCCAAAATTTTTTTCGAGTCGCGGGAGGGCATGGGGATGAGCAGTTCTTC.

This clone was seen repeatedly, ten times or more. V usage is TRBV7-9 and J usage is TRBJ2-7; 7 bases match TRBD1. With 6 bases clipped from V and 2 bases from J, the junction kept 22 bases outside the gene matches. CDR3 size: 19 residues. Germline V gene data show CDR1 as SEHNR and CDR2 as FQNEAQ (reference sequence). CDR3 region: CASSRQSLRQGAVTYEQYF. CDR3 coding DNA: TGTGCCAGCAGTCGGCAATCGTTAAGACAGGGTGCCGTAACCTACGAGCAGTACTTC.

V usage is TRBV6-5 and J usage is TRBJ1-1; no firm D call. CDR1 is MNHEY and CDR2 is SVGAGI in the germline V gene. This CDR3 comprises 15 residues. The V and J ends lost 0 bases and 6 bases respectively, with 14 bases between them. CDR3 loop: CASSYSATGMAEAFF. CDR3 bases: TGTGCCAGCAGTTACTCCGCTACGGGGATGGCTGAAGCTTTCTTT.

V usage is TRBV6-5 and J usage is TRBJ2-1; tentative D call: TRBD1 (6 bases). Germline V lookup: CDR1 MNHEY, CDR2 SVGAGI. The CDR3 spans 14 residues. V was pared by 1 base and J by 7 bases, with 11 bases between. In DNA, the CDR3 is TGTGCCAGCAGTTACTTTTCTACAGGGAATGAGCAGTTCTTC. This translates into CASSYFSTGNEQFF.

This chain links TRBV24-1 with TRBJ1-2; D call uncertain. The germline V gene has CDR1 KGHDR and CDR2 SFDVKD. The CDR3 loop spans 14 amino acids. The V and J ends lost 4 bases and 4 bases respectively, with 12 bases between them. The CDR3 here is CATSEAALGYGYTF. CDR3 in DNA: TGTGCCACCAGTGAGGCGGCATTGGGCTATGGCTACACCTTC.

This chain joins TRBV6-5 and TRBJ1-2; D unclear. The CDR3 consists of 15 residues. Germline assignment: CDR1 MNHEY and CDR2 SVGAGI. The V end was cut by 2 bases, the J end by 3 bases, with 13 bases between. The chain's CDR3 is CASSYDPGSDYGYTF. The CDR3 DNA follows: TGTGCCAGCAGTTACGACCCGGGTAGCGACTATGGCTACACCTTC.

The chain couples TRBV9 to TRBJ2-5, with 8 bases lining up with TRBD2. The trim removed 4 bases at V and 6 bases at J, leaving 8 bases unmatched. The CDR3 length is 14 residues. Germline loops: CDR1 SGDLS, CDR2 YYNGEE. The CDR3, as DNA: TGTGCCAGCAGCCCCCGAGCGGGAGTCCAGACCCAGTACTTC. This sequence encodes CASSPRAGVQTQYF.

The gene calls are TRBV5-1 and TRBJ2-7, with 9 bases fitting TRBD1. Germline V gene lookup returns CDR1 SGHRS and CDR2 YFSETQ. CDR3 length: 16 residues. Trimming took 5 bases from V and 6 from J; bases not matched to a gene: 15. This CDR3 is CASSLDPGQGTSEQYF. In nucleotides, the CDR3 is TGCGCCAGCAGTCTTGACCCGGGACAGGGTACCAGCGAGCAGTACTTC. The variable domain in full, with the rest retrieved from reference TRBV5-1 and TRBJ2-7, is KAGVTQTPRYLIKTRGQQVTLSCSPISGHRSVSWYQQTPGQGLQFLFEYFSETQRNKGNFPGRFSGRQFSNSRSEMNVSTLELGDSALYLCASSLDPGQGTSEQYFGPGTRLTVT.

The genes are TRBV11-2 and TRBJ2-7; 14 bases line up with TRBD2. This CDR3 is 17 amino acids long. Germline loops: CDR1 SGHAT, CDR2 FQNNGV. J gave up 4 bases and V 5 bases, and 10 bases lay outside the gene matches. Here the CDR3 DNA reads TGTGCCAGCAGCATTGGACTAGCGGGAGGTTTAAGATACGAGCAGTACTTC. Amino acids: CASSIGLAGGLRYEQYF.

V and J are TRBV12-5 and TRBJ1-2; weak D call: TRBD1 (5 bases). Germline V lookup: CDR1 LGHNT, CDR2 FRNRAP. Trimming shortened V by 3 bases and J by 5 bases, and 13 bases separated the two germline ends. The CDR3 runs to 14 residues. In DNA, the CDR3 is TGTGCTAGTGGTTTTTACCGGGGGTCGTATGGCTACACCTTC. Translated, it gives CASGFYRGSYGYTF.

This chain links TRBV21-1 with TRBJ2-7; whether TRBD1, the table's D call, matches the DNA was not checked. TRBV21-1 is termed a pseudogene. This CDR3 region has 17 residues. The CDR3, as DNA: TGTGCCAGCAGCAAAGGGCTCCGGGACAGGGATTCTCTAGAGCAGTACTTC. Encoded protein: CASSKGLRDRDSLEQYF.

The chain joins TRBV9 to TRBJ1-4; D call uncertain. V gave up 0 bases and J gave up 8 bases, with 11 bases separating them. CDR3 length: 14 amino acids. Germline lookup yields CDR1 SGDLS and CDR2 YYNGEE. CDR3 sequence reads: CASSVGGVREKLFF. The CDR3 region has the DNA TGTGCCAGCAGCGTAGGGGGAGTACGGGAAAAACTGTTTTTT.

This clone was picked up a small number of times. The chain recombines TRBV19 with TRBJ1-1; 7 positions agree with TRBD1. The V and J ends lost 4 bases and 0 bases, in that order; junction bases with no gene match: 11. This CDR3 is 17 amino acids long. Germline V lookup: CDR1 LNHDA, CDR2 SQIVND (reference sequence). The CDR3 bases are TGTGCCAGTAGTAAAACTTCGGACAGGCATATGAACACTGAAGCTTTCTTT. As protein: CASSKTSDRHMNTEAFF.

CDR3 protein: CASSLGLATYNEQFF. The DNA for the CDR3 is TGTGCCAGCAGCTTAGGGCTAGCGACCTACAATGAGCAGTTCTTC. The rearrangement joins TRBV7-6 to TRBJ2-1, with D tentatively TRBD2 (6 bases). Germline CDR1 is SGHVS and CDR2 is FNYEAQ. The CDR3 has 15 amino acids. V lost 1 base and J lost 2, with 9 bases in between.

The V call is TRBV3-1 (or the pseudogene TRBV3-2), the J call TRBJ2-7, with TRBD2 identical over 9 bases. Germline V gives CDR1 LGHDT, CDR2 YNNKEL (reference sequence). The CDR3 loop spans 16 amino acids. J lost 5 bases, V lost 4 bases, and 12 bases had no gene match. The CDR3 coding sequence is TGTGCCAGCAGCCCACTCAGCGGGGGGAATTGGGACGAGCAGTACTTC. Translating it yields CASSPLSGGNWDEQYF.

This clone was seen more than once but under ten times. The chain carries TRBV30 and TRBJ2-7; the match to TRBD2 covers 7 bases. V trimming: 1 base; J trimming: 1 base; junction bases outside the gene matches: 7. This CDR3 spans 15 amino acids. Per the germline V gene, CDR1 is GTSNPN and CDR2 is SVGIG (reference sequence). The CDR3 DNA follows: TGTGCCTGGAGTGGCGCTAGCGGAACTTCCTACGAGCAGTACTTC. Protein sequence: CAWSGASGTSYEQYF.

The chain links TRBV2 to TRBJ1-1; D may be TRBD1 (5 bases). Deletions cut 5 bases from V and 0 bases from J, with 7 bases between. This CDR3 has 13 residues. Germline assignment: CDR1 SNHLY and CDR2 FYNNEI. Here the CDR3 reads CASSNRLNTEAFF. In nucleotides, the CDR3 is TGTGCCAGCAGTAACAGGTTGAACACTGAAGCTTTCTTT. The full variable domain, completed using reference TRBV2 and TRBJ1-1, is EPEVTQTPSHQVTQMGQEVILRCVPISNHLYFYWYRQILGQKVEFLVSFYNNEISEKSEIFDDQFSVERPDGSNFTLKIRSTKLEDSAMYFCASSNRLNTEAFFGQGTRLTVV.

The chain has TRBV9 and TRBJ2-5; 12 bases are shared with TRBD2. The J segment lost 5 bases and the V segment lost 0 bases, leaving 8 bases of the junction unmatched. Germline loops: CDR1 SGDLS, CDR2 YYNGEE. This CDR3 spans 17 amino acids. CDR3 protein: CASSVGFSTSGGETQYF. The CDR3 DNA follows: TGTGCCAGCAGCGTAGGATTTTCGACTAGCGGGGGTGAGACCCAGTACTTC.

This chain uses TRBV4-1 with TRBJ1-1, with D possibly TRBD1 on 6 matching bases. This CDR3 has 13 amino acids. Trimming stripped 4 bases from V and 3 bases from J, with 9 bases between. Germline V gene data show CDR1 as MGHRA and CDR2 as YSYEKL. CDR3 region: CASSRRQDTEAFF. DNA for the CDR3: TGCGCCAGCAGCCGCCGACAGGACACTGAAGCTTTCTTT.

The rearrangement uses TRBV5-1 and TRBJ1-2; tentatively, D is TRBD1 (5 bases). The CDR3 is 15 amino acids. V lost 4 bases, J lost 5 bases, and 18 bases lay in between. Per germline, CDR1 SGHRS and CDR2 YFSETQ. CDR3 residues: CASSPNPYGGYGYTF. The DNA of the CDR3 is TGCGCCAGCAGCCCCAACCCCTATGGGGGGTATGGCTACACCTTC.

The genes are TRBV19 and TRBJ2-7; 16 bases map to TRBD2. J was trimmed by 3 bases and V by 3 bases; bases with no gene match: 5. The germline CDR1 and CDR2 sequences are LNHDA and SQIVND (reference sequence). The CDR3 is 17 residues long. The CDR3 sequence is CASSIRGLAGGNYEQYF. CDR3 nucleotide sequence: TGTGCCAGTAGTATTCGGGGACTAGCGGGAGGGAACTACGAGCAGTACTTC.

Here the CDR3 reads CASSQLGGGIGKLFF. CDR3 nucleotides: TGTGCCAGCAGCCAACTCGGCGGCGGAATTGGAAAACTGTTTTTT. The gene calls are TRBV7-8 and TRBJ1-4; D ambiguous. The V gene lost 5 bases and the J gene lost 10 bases, with 20 bases spanning the gap. This CDR3 has 15 residues. Germline V gene sequence: CDR1 SGHVS, CDR2 FQNEAQ.

This clone was observed once. The rearrangement joins TRBV18 to TRBJ2-3; unclear D gene. Trimming took off 7 bases at V and 2 bases at J, with 10 bases between the two ends. The CDR3 has 13 residues. Germline-derived CDR1 and CDR2 are KGHSH and LQKENI. The CDR3 region is CASFGTTTDTQYF. As DNA, the CDR3 is TGTGCCAGCTTTGGCACAACCACAGATACGCAGTATTTT.

The V gene is TRBV4-1, the J gene TRBJ1-1; no clear D gene. V lost 1 base to trimming and J lost 0 bases, with 18 bases between them. Germline lookup yields CDR1 MGHRA and CDR2 YSYEKL. This CDR3 has 18 amino acids. The CDR3 here is CASSQGPLGRRMNTEAFF. CDR3 nucleotides: TGCGCCAGCAGCCAAGGGCCCTTGGGGAGGCGAATGAACACTGAAGCTTTCTTT.

In its sample, this clone was seen a few times. The CDR3 DNA sequence: TGTGCCAGCAGCCAAAGTCCAGCGAACACCGGGGAGCTGTTTTTT. This encodes CASSQSPANTGELFF. The genes are TRBV3-1 (or the pseudogene TRBV3-2) and TRBJ2-2; D gene uncertain. The CDR3 has 15 amino acids. Germline V lookup: CDR1 LGHDT, CDR2 YNNKEL (reference sequence). V was trimmed by 2 bases and J by 0 bases, leaving 7 bases between them.

V gene TRBV27 combines with J gene TRBJ2-7; a weak D match, TRBD1 (6 bases). The CDR3 runs 14 residues. Germline values: CDR1 MNHEY, CDR2 SMNVEV (reference sequence). With 5 bases removed from V and 3 bases from J, the gap between germline ends came to 14 bases. The CDR3 here is CASSLDRRNYEQYF. DNA for the CDR3: TGTGCCAGCAGTCTTGACAGGCGAAACTACGAGCAGTACTTC.